This T cell receptor (beta chain) is from a study of tumor-infiltrating lymphocytes in glioblastoma multiforme. This clonotype was found many times. Its antigen is currently unknown. TCRB libraries came from RNA via three nested multiplex PCR rounds. TCRB-specific cDNA synthesis used around 0.5 ug of total RNA. TCRdb reanalysed the multiplex PCR reads using MiXCR and keeps one entry per CDR3 protein. This sample has nearly 20,000 distinct CDR3 sequences, with roughly 68% found just once. The ends lost 2 bases at V and 3 bases at J; junction bases unmatched: 1. The CDR3 totals 16 residues. The germline CDR1 and CDR2 sequences are MGHRA and YSYEKL. Findings of the study overall: Functional subtype sorting of these T cells was not performed. TCR plus mutation findings rest on a single glioblastoma patient.

The specimen sequenced was peripheral blood. The V call is TRBV4-1, the J call TRBJ2-2, with 12 bases fitting TRBD2. This TCR was sampled from a male donor with glioblastoma. CDR3 DNA: TGCGCCAGCAGCCAACTAGCGGGAGGGGACACCGGGGAGCTGTTTTTT. Its translation is CASSQLAGGDTGELFF.